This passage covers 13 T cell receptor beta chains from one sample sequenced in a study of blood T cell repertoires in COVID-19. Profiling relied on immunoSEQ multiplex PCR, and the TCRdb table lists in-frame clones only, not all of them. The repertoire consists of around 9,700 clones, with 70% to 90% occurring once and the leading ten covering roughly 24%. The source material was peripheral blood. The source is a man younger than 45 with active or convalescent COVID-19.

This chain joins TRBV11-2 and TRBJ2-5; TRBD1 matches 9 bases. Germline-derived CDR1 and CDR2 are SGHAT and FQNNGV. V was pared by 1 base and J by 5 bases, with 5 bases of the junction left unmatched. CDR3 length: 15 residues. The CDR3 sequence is CASSLANRGQETQYF. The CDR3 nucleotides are TGTGCCAGCAGCTTAGCCAACAGGGGGCAGGAGACCCAGTACTTC.

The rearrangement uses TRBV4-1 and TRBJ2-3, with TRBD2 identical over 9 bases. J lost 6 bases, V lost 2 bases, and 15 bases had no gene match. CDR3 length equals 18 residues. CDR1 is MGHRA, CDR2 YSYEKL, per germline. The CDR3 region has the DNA TGCGCCAGCAGCCAATTGGCCCTTGGCGGGGGGGCTTGGGATACGCAGTATTTT. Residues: CASSQLALGGGAWDTQYF.

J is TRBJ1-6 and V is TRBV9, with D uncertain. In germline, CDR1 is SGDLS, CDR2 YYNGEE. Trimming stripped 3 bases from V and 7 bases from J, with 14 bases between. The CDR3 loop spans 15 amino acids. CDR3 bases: TGTGCCAGCAGCGCCTCGCAGGTCTCAAATTCACCCCTCCACTTT. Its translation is CASSASQVSNSPLHF.

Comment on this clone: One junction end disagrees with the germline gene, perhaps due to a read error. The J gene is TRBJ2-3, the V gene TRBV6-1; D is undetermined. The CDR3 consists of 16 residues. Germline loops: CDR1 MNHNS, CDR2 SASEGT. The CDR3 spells CASSEGQEPSTDTQYF. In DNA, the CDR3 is TGTGCCAGCAGCGAAGGGCAGGAACCTAGCACAGATACGCAGTATTTT.

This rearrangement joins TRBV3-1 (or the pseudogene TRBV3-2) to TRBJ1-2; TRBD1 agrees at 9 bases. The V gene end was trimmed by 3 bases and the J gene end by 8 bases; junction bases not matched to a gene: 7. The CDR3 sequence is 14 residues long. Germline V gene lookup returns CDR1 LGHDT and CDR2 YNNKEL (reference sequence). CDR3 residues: CASSQLGQGDGYTF. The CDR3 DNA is TGTGCCAGCAGCCAGTTGGGACAGGGTGACGGCTACACCTTC.

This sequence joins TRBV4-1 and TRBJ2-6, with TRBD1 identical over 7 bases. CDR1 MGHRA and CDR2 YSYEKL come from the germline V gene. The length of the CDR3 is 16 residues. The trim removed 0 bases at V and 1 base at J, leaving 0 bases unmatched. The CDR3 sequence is CASSQDRGSGANVLTF. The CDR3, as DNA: TGCGCCAGCAGCCAAGACAGGGGGTCTGGGGCCAACGTCCTGACTTTC.

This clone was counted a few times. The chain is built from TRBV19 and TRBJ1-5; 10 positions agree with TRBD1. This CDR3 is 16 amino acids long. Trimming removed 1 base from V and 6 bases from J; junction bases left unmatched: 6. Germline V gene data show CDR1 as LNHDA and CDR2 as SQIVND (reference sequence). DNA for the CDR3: TGTGCCAGTAGTATAGGGGGACAGGGGACGGGTCAGCCCCAGCATTTT. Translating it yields CASSIGGQGTGQPQHF.

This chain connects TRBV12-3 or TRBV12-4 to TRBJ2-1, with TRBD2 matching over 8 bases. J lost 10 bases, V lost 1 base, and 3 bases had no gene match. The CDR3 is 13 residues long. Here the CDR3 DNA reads TGTGCCAGCAGTTTAGGTAGACTAGCGGAGCAGTTCTTC. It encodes CASSLGRLAEQFF.

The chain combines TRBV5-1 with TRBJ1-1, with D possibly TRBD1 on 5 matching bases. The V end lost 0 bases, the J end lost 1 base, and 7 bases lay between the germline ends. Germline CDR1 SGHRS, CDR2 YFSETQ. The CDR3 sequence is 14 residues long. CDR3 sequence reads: CASSLDTGNTEAFF. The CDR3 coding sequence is TGCGCCAGCAGCTTGGATACAGGGAACACTGAAGCTTTCTTT.

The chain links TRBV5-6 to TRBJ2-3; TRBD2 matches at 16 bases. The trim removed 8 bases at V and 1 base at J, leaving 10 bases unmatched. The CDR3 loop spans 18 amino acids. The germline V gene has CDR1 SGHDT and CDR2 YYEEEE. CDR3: CASTGLAGGRPGTDTQYF. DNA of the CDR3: TGTGCCAGTACGGGACTAGCGGGGGGGCGCCCCGGCACAGATACGCAGTATTTT.

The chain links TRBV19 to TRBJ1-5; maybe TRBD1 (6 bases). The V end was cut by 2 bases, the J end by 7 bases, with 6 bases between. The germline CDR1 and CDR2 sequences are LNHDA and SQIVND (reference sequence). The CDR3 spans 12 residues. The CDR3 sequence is CASSIQGQPQHF. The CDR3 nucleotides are TGTGCCAGTAGTATACAGGGGCAGCCCCAGCATTTT.

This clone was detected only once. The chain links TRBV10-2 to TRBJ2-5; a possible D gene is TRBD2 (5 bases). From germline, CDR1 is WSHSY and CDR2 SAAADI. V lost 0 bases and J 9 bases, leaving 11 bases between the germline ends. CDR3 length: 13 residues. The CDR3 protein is CASSESTTGAQYF. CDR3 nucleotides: TGCGCCAGCAGTGAGTCTACCACCGGGGCCCAGTACTTC.

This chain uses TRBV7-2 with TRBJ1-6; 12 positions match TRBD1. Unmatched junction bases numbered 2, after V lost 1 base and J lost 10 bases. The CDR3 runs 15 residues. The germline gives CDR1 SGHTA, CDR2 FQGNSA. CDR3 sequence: CASSLVGQGASPLHF. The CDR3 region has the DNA TGTGCCAGCAGCTTAGTGGGACAGGGGGCATCACCCCTCCACTTT.